This T cell receptor beta chain was profiled in a study of T cell responses to AZD1222 COVID-19 vaccine (dated by TCRdb to 2020 to 2023). With regard to the full study: A total of 233 trial participants underwent TCR sequencing, of whom nearly 210 received two doses of AZD1222 and some 26 received two doses of the MenACWY control vaccine. Trial participants were enrolled by age into 18-55, 56-69 and 70-plus year subgroups, with roughly 160, 29 and 62 TCR-sequenced participants respectively. Summary of the overall study and its limitations: A significant rise in spike-specific TCR breadth and depth was observed after two AZD1222 doses relative to day 0 and relative to MenACWY recipients. Conclusions about previously exposed vaccinees are limited because only five to seven AZD1222 recipients were SARS-CoV-2 seropositive at baseline. Nearly half of unique spike-specific TCRs reportedly recognized epitopes outside regions mutated in the B.1.351 and B.1.1.7 variants. Because no samples from the day 14 peak response were available, repertoires could be characterized only after the peak T cell response. In the small 56-69-year group, the increase in depth fell short of significance, most likely because of low power. CD4 TCRs associated with the vaccine covered the entire spike protein, and the dominant responses were in regions 160-218 and 743-854. Most participants were white British and females outnumbered males, and the authors suggested that clonal diversity may have been underestimated.

This sample's time point label indicates: baseline before first vaccination. The label giving this sample's treatment or condition can be read as: meningococcal conjugate vaccine given as trial control. Vaccinee samples came from UK trials COV001 and COV002, including a single-blind randomized controlled phase 2/3 trial of AZD1222 (ChAdOx1 nCoV-19) in healthy adults. For TCRbeta chain sequencing, PBMC samples were collected from trial participants at day 0 and at day 28 after the second dose. A word on this clone: No antigen is known for it. No base-level quality is on record; no much larger clone is a single base apart.

The CDR3 regions of human TCRbeta chains were subjected to immunosequencing. For the original study's pipeline: TCRs in the repertoires were compared against a reference library of SARS-CoV-2-specific TCRs that had been generated with the MIRA antigen-specificity platform. Breadth was defined as the fraction of unique TCRs that were SARS-CoV-2-associated, and depth was defined as the fraction of total T cells that were SARS-CoV-2-associated. Using the MIRA data, each spike-specific TCR was assigned both to the spike region to which the TCR was reactive and to a CD4 or CD8 class. Log10-transformed breadth and depth values were compared by one-way ANOVA with Sidak's multiple comparisons tests. Here the immuneACCESS table is served through TCRdb, limited to in-frame sequences with V and J called. Missing clones are a known gap in these copies; in checked studies unresolved V genes cover under half, and the rest lacks a known reason. V and J calls and clone size are copied from that table; D and trimming were computed from the DNA. This sample comprises over 150,000 clones, around 92% of them detected only once. Of the sample, 4.4% is held by the ten largest clones.

V is reduced by 2 bases and J by 0 bases, leaving a spacing of 8 bases between them. The cysteine opens and the phenylalanine closes a CDR3 of 14 amino acids. Of all the DNA, just the CDR3 is kept, 42 bases in frame from base 1. Via the germline V gene (reference sequence), CDR1 is LNHDA and CDR2 SQIVND. Specimen: peripheral blood, collected on day 0 of MenACWY control vaccination. The receptor chain draws on TRBV19 and TRBJ2-7; the D gene assignment is perhaps TRBD1 or TRBD2, with each matching 5 bases. The TCR was taken from an adult in good health. Here is the DNA: TGTGCCAGTAGTATACAGAGGGGCTCCTACGAGCAGTACTTC. Its amino acids are CASSIQRGSYEQYF.